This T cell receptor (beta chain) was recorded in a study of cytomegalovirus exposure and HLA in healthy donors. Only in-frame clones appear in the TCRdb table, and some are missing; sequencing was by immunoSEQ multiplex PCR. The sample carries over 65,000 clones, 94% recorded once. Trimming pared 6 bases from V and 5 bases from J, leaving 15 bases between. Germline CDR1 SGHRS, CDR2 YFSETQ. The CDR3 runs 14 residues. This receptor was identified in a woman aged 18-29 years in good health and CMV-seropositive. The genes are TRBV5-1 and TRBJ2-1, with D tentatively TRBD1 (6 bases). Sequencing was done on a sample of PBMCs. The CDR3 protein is CASTVWGRNNEQFF. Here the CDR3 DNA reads TGCGCCAGCACCGTTTGGGGGCGGAACAATGAGCAGTTCTTC.